This T cell receptor beta chain is drawn from a study of neurological immune-mediated disorders. As for time point: longitudinal time-point 3. The authors produced cDNA by 5'RACE using 10-nucleotide random UMIs. From 15-18 subjects, every sequencing run obtained over 160 million TCR-beta sequences. TCRdb re-called the 5' RACE reads with MiXCR, one entry per CDR3 protein. The sample yields some 89,000 distinct CDR3 sequences, 4.3% seen once. Study-level findings and limits: When repertoires were grouped phylogenetically, those of 18 of 34 multiple sclerosis patients fell into one related-CDR3 cluster, a possible signature.

This clonotype was observed many times. Its specificity is unknown. Deletions cut 0 bases from V and 4 bases from J, with 8 bases between. Germline lookup yields CDR1 SGHRS and CDR2 YFSETQ. CDR3 length equals 15 residues. The chain recombines TRBV5-1 with TRBJ2-6; perhaps TRBD1 as D (5 bases). This receptor was taken from a woman aged 60-75 years with multiple sclerosis. The source material was PBMCs. CDR3 in amino acids: CASSLEGVGANVLTF. In DNA form, the CDR3 reads TGCGCCAGCAGCTTGGAAGGGGTCGGGGCCAACGTCCTGACTTTC.